This TCR beta chain is drawn from a study of CD8+ T cells in alopecia areata. Findings and limits, study-wide: Patients shared TCRs less clearly than mice did, possibly for HLA-related reasons. Throughout tofacitinib, many expanded lesional clones continued to persist in scalp and blood.

Sequencing relied on a cDNA template that was reverse transcribed from extracted RNA. Assay: immunoSEQ multiplex PCR; the TCRdb copy retains only in-frame clones and omits some. The repertoire holds 150,000 to 250,000 clones, roughly 60% seen once, with more than 5.5% in the top ten. Treatment defined: oral pan-JAK inhibitor, 5-10 mg twice daily. This clone was picked up one time. Its antigen remains unknown. The sequences come from CD4+ T cells sorted from blood, collected at week 24, from a patient treated with tofacitinib. The receptor comes from a human donor with alopecia areata.

CDR3 sequence reads: CASSVNVGDTQYF. The DNA for the CDR3 is TGTGCCAGCAGCGTAAATGTGGGAGATACGCAGTATTTT. The rearrangement links TRBV9 to TRBJ2-3, with D hard to call. V was shortened by 1 base and J by 5 bases, with 8 bases between the two germline ends. CDR1 SGDLS and CDR2 YYNGEE come from the germline V gene. This CDR3 comprises 13 residues. Full variable domain (remainder filled in from reference TRBV9 and TRBJ2-3): DSGVTQTPKHLITATGQRVTLRCSPRSGDLSVYWYQQSLDQGLQFLIQYYNGEERAKGNILERFSAQQFPDLHSELNLSSLELGDSALYFCASSVNVGDTQYFGPGTRLTVL.